Listed below are T cell receptor beta chains from one sample, sequenced in a study of T cell responses to AZD1222 COVID-19 vaccine. Only in-frame clones appear in the TCRdb table, and some are missing; sequencing was by immunoSEQ multiplex PCR. The sample has approximately 130,000 clones; roughly nine tenths are singletons. Sequences were derived from peripheral blood, sampled 28 days after the second AZD1222 dose. The receptors here all came from an adult who received the AZD1222 COVID-19 vaccine. Each CDR3 is given with its conserved first and last residue.

TRBV6-6,TRBJ2-7,CASSPTLWDSVKYEQYF
TRBV9,TRBJ1-3,CASSLGSGSRGNTIYF
TRBV10-2,TRBJ1-4,CASSGPGQQRNEKLFF
TRBV7-9,TRBJ2-1,CASSLGLASHEQFF
TRBV6-5,TRBJ1-1,CASSYQGTGENTEAFF
TRBV6-5,TRBJ2-5,CASTGRGAGETQYF
TRBV5-5,TRBJ2-1,CASSPWGTRPEQFF
TRBV3-1/TRBV3-2,TRBJ1-2,CASSQEGDYGYTF
TRBV30,TRBJ2-1,CAWSVGYNEQFF
TRBV28,TRBJ1-1,CASRTQLDTEAFF
TRBV29-1,TRBJ1-1,CSVKRQENTEAFF
TRBV27,TRBJ2-5,CATSGGGPETQYF